This record covers a single T cell receptor (beta chain). Participant-given clinical history determined each cohort assignment. Germline V gene lookup returns CDR1 SNHLY and CDR2 FYNNEI. The CDR3 covers 13 residues. V lost 6 bases, J lost 0 bases, and 0 bases stayed unmatched. These data come from a study of blood T cell repertoires in COVID-19. The overall study: Samples representing acute and convalescent COVID-19 were sourced from the United States, Italy and Spain. In each case, the material was cDNA or gDNA derived from T cells, B-cell-depleted T cells, or PBMCs.

Clones were sequenced by immunoSEQ multiplex PCR, and TCRdb holds only the in-frame ones, with some missing. The sample includes around 430,000 clones, approximately 90% of them seen just once. This clonotype originated in a woman between 45 and 60 years old who had recovered from COVID-19. The specimen sequenced was PBMCs or T cells enriched from blood (not recorded which). This chain links TRBV2 with TRBJ1-1; 8 nucleotides line up with TRBD1. As DNA, the CDR3 is TGTGCCAGCAGGGACAGGGTGAACACTGAAGCTTTCTTT. Its protein product is CASRDRVNTEAFF.